One and the same sample provided the 15 T cell receptor beta chains below, sequenced in a study of T cells in Graves' hyperthyroidism and ophthalmopathy. From RNA transcripts, TCR beta CDR3 regions were amplified. The HTBI set primed first-round TCR CDR3 RT-PCR. One entry per CDR3 protein, called by TCRdb with MiXCR from the multiplex PCR reads. The table shows around 250,000 distinct CDR3 sequences, with less than 20% occurring only once. The sequencing sample was made of blood. All receptors come from a woman aged 18-29 years with Graves' ophthalmopathy.

V gene TRBV9 combines with J gene TRBJ2-3, with 8 nucleotides matching TRBD2. This CDR3 is 17 amino acids long. The trim removed 4 bases at V and 0 bases at J, leaving 10 bases unmatched. Germline V lookup: CDR1 SGDLS, CDR2 YYNGEE. The CDR3 here is CASSRYGGAGSTDTQYF. DNA for the CDR3: TGTGCCAGCAGCAGATACGGGGGGGCCGGTAGCACAGATACGCAGTATTTT.

Note on this clonotype: A read error is possible here, since a much larger clone lies one base away. The V call is TRBV7-2, the J call TRBJ2-1; 9 bases match TRBD1. Per the germline V gene, CDR1 is SGHTA and CDR2 is FQGNSA. CDR3 length: 16 residues. The ends lost 5 bases at V and 12 bases at J; junction bases unmatched: 17. The CDR3 region is CASSTLPGQGRGGQFF. CDR3 DNA sequence: TGTGCCAGCAGCACGCTACCGGGACAGGGAAGGGGTGGGCAGTTCTTC.

This clonotype was counted many times. This chain joins TRBV12-3 or TRBV12-4 and TRBJ2-5; 15 bases match TRBD2. This CDR3 has 18 amino acids. Trimming cost V 5 bases and J 4 bases; bases outside gene matches: 11. The CDR3 bases are TGTGCCAGCAGTCCGCGAAGTGGACTAGCGGGGGGGCGAGAGACCCAGTACTTC. Its translation is CASSPRSGLAGGRETQYF.

This clonotype was seen many times. The genes are TRBV19 and TRBJ2-1; TRBD2 aligns across 10 bases. This CDR3 has 14 residues. Germline trimming cut 9 bases from V and 5 bases from J; bases unmatched to any gene: 7. Germline lookup yields CDR1 LNHDA and CDR2 SQIVND (reference sequence). The CDR3 nucleotides read TGTGCCAGCACGGGACTAGCGCCTAACAATGAGCAGTTCTTC. This codes for CASTGLAPNNEQFF.

This clonotype was counted many times. The rearrangement links TRBV5-6 to TRBJ2-3; D unresolved. Germline V gives CDR1 SGHDT, CDR2 YYEEEE. The length of the CDR3 is 11 residues. Trimming pared 3 bases from V and 10 bases from J, leaving 9 bases between. In DNA, the CDR3 is TGTGCCAGCAGCTCCGCCTTTGCGCAGTATTTT. Its protein product is CASSSAFAQYF. Full variable domain (rest looked up from reference TRBV5-6 and TRBJ2-3): DAGVTQSPTHLIKTRGQQVTLRCSPKSGHDTVSWYQQALGQGPQFIFQYYEEEERQRGNFPDRFSGHQFPNYSSELNVNALLLGDSALYLCASSSAFAQYFGPGTRLTVL.

This clonotype was recorded many times. The chain couples TRBV2 to TRBJ1-3; 10 bases align to TRBD1. Germline CDR1 and CDR2: SNHLY and FYNNEI. With V trimmed by 5 bases and J by 3 bases, 7 bases remained unmatched. The CDR3 contains 16 residues. The CDR3 bases are TGTGCCAGCAGTCGACAGGGGGCTCCCGGTGGAAACACCATATATTTT. Translated: CASSRQGAPGGNTIYF. The full variable domain, with the rest looked up from reference TRBV2 and TRBJ1-3, is EPEVTQTPSHQVTQMGQEVILRCVPISNHLYFYWYRQILGQKVEFLVSFYNNEISEKSEIFDDQFSVERPDGSNFTLKIRSTKLEDSAMYFCASSRQGAPGGNTIYFGEGSWLTVV.

Many counts were recorded for this clonotype. The V and J genes are TRBV5-8 and TRBJ2-1, with 8 nucleotides matching TRBD1. CDR1 and CDR2 (germline): SGHTS, YDEGEE. The CDR3 covers 15 residues. J was trimmed by 7 bases and V by 1 base; bases with no gene match: 7. The CDR3 reads CASSLPGQGGNEQFF. Here the CDR3 DNA reads TGTGCCAGCAGCTTGCCCGGACAGGGAGGAAATGAGCAGTTCTTC.

This clonotype has at least ten counts. This chain joins TRBV6-1 and TRBJ2-7; 11 bases match TRBD1. The trim removed 7 bases at V and 2 bases at J, leaving 7 bases unmatched. The CDR3 has 15 amino acids. CDR1 is MNHNS and CDR2 is SASEGT in the germline V gene. CDR3 region: CASTADRGRPYEQYF. The CDR3 nucleotides are TGTGCCAGCACCGCGGACAGGGGGCGCCCCTACGAGCAGTACTTC.

The table lists this clonotype with many counts. This chain connects TRBV5-5 to TRBJ2-4, with 7 bases that match TRBD2. The length of the CDR3 is 14 residues. From germline, CDR1 is SGHKS and CDR2 YYEKEE (reference sequence). V lost 4 bases and J lost 9; bases outside the gene matches: 10. CDR3 nucleotide sequence: TGTGCCAGCAGCGTGGGACTACAAGGTGGCATTCAGTACTTC. Residues: CASSVGLQGGIQYF.

The sample holds many counts of this clonotype. The rearrangement links TRBV7-9 to TRBJ1-5; TRBD1 is a possible D gene (5 bases). The ends were cut back, 3 bases at V and 7 bases at J, with 10 bases in the middle. The CDR3 sequence is 13 residues long. Germline V gene lookup returns CDR1 SEHNR and CDR2 FQNEAQ (reference sequence). As DNA, the CDR3 is TGTGCCAGCAGCTTTGGGGGTGAGCAGCCCCAGCATTTT. Translating it yields CASSFGGEQPQHF. Complete variable domain (other parts from reference TRBV7-9 and TRBJ1-5): DTGVSQNPRHKITKRGQNVTFRCDPISEHNRLYWYRQTLGQGPEFLTYFQNEAQLEKSRLLSDRFSAERPKGSFSTLEIQRTEQGDSAMYLCASSFGGEQPQHFGDGTRLSIL.

This clonotype was observed at least ten times. V gene TRBV12-3 or TRBV12-4 combines with J gene TRBJ1-2; perhaps TRBD1 as D (6 bases). The CDR3 covers 12 residues. Trimming took 3 bases from V and 8 from J, leaving 10 bases between them. CDR3 in amino acids: CASSFGGGGYTF. DNA of the CDR3: TGTGCCAGCAGTTTTGGGGGGGGCGGCTACACCTTC.

This clonotype was seen at least ten times. This chain connects TRBV2 to TRBJ1-5; D unresolved. The CDR3 totals 13 residues. Trimming took 7 bases from V and 1 from J, leaving 8 bases between them. Germline V gene sequence: CDR1 SNHLY, CDR2 FYNNEI. The CDR3 DNA follows: TGTGCCAGCAAAGTAGACAGCAATCAGCCCCAGCATTTT. The encoded protein is CASKVDSNQPQHF.

This clonotype has more than one count but fewer than ten. V gene TRBV19 combines with J gene TRBJ1-6; 8 bases are shared with TRBD1. The germline gives CDR1 LNHDA, CDR2 SQIVND (reference sequence). The V segment lost 4 bases and the J segment 8 bases; nucleotides outside the gene matches: 4. The CDR3 has 14 residues. The CDR3 nucleotides are TGTGCCAGTAGTAGCGGGACAGGAGATTCACCCCTCCACTTT. Translation: CASSSGTGDSPLHF.

The table lists this clonotype with many counts. The genes are TRBV11-2 and TRBJ2-3; 7 bases line up with TRBD2. The CDR3 consists of 14 residues. Germline-derived CDR1 and CDR2 are SGHAT and FQNNGV. V lost 2 bases and J lost 1; bases outside the gene matches: 0. The CDR3 DNA reads TGTGCCAGCAGCTTAACTAGCGGCACAGATACGCAGTATTTT. Its translation is CASSLTSGTDTQYF.

This clonotype was seen many times. The rearrangement uses TRBV20-1 and TRBJ1-2, with 10 positions matching TRBD1. Germline lookup yields CDR1 DFQATT and CDR2 SNEGSKA (reference sequence). The CDR3 extends over 18 amino acids. V lost 0 bases and J lost 4; bases outside the gene matches: 14. CDR3 sequence (DNA): TGCAGTGCTAGAGATCTGGGGACAGGGGCCCCTCAGGGCTATGGCTACACCTTC. It specifies CSARDLGTGAPQGYGYTF.